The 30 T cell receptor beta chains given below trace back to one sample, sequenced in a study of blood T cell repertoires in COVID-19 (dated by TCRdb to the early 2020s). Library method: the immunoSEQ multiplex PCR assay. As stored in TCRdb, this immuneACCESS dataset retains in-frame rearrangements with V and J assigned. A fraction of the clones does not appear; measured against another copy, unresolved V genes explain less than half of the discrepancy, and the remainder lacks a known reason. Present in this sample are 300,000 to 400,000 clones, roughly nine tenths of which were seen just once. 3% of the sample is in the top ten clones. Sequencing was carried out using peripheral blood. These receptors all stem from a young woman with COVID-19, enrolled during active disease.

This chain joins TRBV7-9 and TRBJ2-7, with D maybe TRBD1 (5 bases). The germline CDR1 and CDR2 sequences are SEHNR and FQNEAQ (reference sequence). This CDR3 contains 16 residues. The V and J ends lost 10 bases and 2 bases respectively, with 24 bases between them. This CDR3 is CATIKNGDSKTYEQYF. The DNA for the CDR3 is TGTGCCACCATCAAAAACGGCGACAGTAAGACCTACGAGCAGTACTTC.

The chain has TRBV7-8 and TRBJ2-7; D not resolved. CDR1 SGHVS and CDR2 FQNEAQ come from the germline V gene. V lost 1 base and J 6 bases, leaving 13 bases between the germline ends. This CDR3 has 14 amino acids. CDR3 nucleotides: TGTGCCAGCAGCTTAGAGGCAGCGAGGCGCGAGCAGTACTTC. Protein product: CASSLEAARREQYF.

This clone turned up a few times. The CDR3 bases are TGCGCCAGCAGCCAAGATCGGTATGGAGCCAATTCACCCCTCCACTTT. Protein product: CASSQDRYGANSPLHF. V usage is TRBV4-3 and J usage is TRBJ1-6; D call uncertain. CDR3 length: 16 residues. V was clipped by 0 bases and J by 7 bases, with 13 bases between them. CDR1 and CDR2 from the germline V gene are LGHNA and YSLEER.

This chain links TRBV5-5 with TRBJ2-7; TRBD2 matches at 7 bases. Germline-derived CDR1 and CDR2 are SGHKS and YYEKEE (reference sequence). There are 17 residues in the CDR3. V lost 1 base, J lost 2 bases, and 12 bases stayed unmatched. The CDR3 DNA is TGTGCCAGCAGCTTGACCCCAATACCGGGACTACCCTACGAGCAGTACGTC. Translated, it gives CASSLTPIPGLPYEQYV.

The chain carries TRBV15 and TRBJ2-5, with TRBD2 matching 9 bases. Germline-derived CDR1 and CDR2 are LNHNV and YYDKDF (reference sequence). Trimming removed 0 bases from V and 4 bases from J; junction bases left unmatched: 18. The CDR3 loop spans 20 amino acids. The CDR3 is CATSREFGGGRARRRETQYF. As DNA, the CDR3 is TGTGCCACCAGCAGAGAATTTGGTGGCGGGAGGGCCAGGAGGCGAGAGACCCAGTACTTC. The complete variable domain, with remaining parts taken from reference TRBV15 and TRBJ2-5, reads DAMVIQNPRYQVTQFGKPVTLSCSQTLNHNVMYWYQQKSSQAPKLLFHYYDKDFNNEADTPDNFQSRRPNTSFCFLDIRSPGLGDTAMYLCATSREFGGGRARRRETQYFGPGTRLLVL.

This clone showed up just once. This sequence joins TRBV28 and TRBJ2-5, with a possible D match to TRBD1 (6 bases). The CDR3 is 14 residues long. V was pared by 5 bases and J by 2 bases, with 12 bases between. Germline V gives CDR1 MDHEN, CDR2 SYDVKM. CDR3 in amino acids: CASSGRTAQETQYF. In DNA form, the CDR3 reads TGTGCCAGCAGTGGTAGGACAGCACAAGAGACCCAGTACTTC.

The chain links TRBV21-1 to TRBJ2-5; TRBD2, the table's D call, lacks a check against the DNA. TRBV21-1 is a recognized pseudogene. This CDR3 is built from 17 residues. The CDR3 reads CASSKDVGTSGKETQYF. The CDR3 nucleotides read TGTGCCAGCAGCAAAGACGTGGGGACTAGCGGAAAAGAGACCCAGTACTTC.

CDR3 sequence: CASSLGGAVNQPQHF. The CDR3 DNA reads as TGTGCCAGCAGTCTGGGGGGGGCCGTCAATCAGCCCCAGCATTTT. The V call is TRBV6-4, the J call TRBJ1-5; TRBD1 is a possible D gene (6 bases). Trimming cost V 5 bases and J 3 bases, with 14 bases left between them. The germline V gene has CDR1 MRHNA and CDR2 SNTAGT. The CDR3 sequence is 15 residues long.

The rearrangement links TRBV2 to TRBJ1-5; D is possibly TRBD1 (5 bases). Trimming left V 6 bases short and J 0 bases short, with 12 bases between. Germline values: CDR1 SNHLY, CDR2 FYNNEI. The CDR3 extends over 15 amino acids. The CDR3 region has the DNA TGTGCCAGCAGCGGGCAGGGTGATAGCAATCAGCCCCAGCATTTT. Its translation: CASSGQGDSNQPQHF.

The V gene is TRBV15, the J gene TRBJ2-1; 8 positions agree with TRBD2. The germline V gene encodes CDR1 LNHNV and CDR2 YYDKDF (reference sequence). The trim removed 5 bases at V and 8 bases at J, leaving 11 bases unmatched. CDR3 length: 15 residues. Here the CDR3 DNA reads TGTGCCACCAGCTTCCCATTAGCGGGATATTATGAGCAGTTCTTC. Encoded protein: CATSFPLAGYYEQFF.

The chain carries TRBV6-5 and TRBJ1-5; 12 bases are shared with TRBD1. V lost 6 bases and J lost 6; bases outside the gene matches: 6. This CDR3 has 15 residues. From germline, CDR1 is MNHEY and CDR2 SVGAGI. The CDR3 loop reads CASSPGTGGPQPQHF. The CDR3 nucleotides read TGTGCCAGCAGCCCCGGGACAGGGGGCCCTCAGCCCCAGCATTTT.

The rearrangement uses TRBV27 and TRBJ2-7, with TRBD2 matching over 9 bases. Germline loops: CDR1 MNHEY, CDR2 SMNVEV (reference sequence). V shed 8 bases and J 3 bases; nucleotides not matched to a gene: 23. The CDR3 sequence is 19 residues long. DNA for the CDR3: TGTGCCAGCTCCTTTAGCGGGGGCGGCGGGGCGGGGGGACTCTACGAGCAGTACTTC. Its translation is CASSFSGGGGAGGLYEQYF.

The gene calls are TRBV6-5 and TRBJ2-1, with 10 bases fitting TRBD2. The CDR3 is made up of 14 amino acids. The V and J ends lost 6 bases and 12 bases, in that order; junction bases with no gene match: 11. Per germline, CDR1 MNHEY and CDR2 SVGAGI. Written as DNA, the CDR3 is TGTGCCAGCAGCCGAAGCGGGAGGGAAGGGGCGCAGTTCTTC. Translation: CASSRSGREGAQFF.

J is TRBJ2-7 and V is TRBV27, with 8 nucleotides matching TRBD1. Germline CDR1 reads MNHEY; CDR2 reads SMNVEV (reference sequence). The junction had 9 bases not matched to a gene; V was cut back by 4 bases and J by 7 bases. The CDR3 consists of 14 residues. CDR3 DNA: TGTGCCAGCAGTTGGGGACAGGCTTCGGGGGAGCAGTACGTC. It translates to CASSWGQASGEQYV.

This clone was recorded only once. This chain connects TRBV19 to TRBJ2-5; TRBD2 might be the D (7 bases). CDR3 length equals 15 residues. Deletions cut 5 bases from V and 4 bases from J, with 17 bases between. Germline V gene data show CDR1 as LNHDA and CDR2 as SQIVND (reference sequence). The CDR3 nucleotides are TGTGCCAGTAGTGAACCGGGGGGCGCCGGAGAGACCCAGTACTTC. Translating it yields CASSEPGGAGETQYF.

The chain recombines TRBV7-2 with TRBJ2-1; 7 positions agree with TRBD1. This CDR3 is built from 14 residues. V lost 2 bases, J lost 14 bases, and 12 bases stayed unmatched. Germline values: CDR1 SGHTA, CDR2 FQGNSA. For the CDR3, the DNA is TGTGCCAGCAGCTTATCAGTCACAGGGGTGAACGAGTTCTTC. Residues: CASSLSVTGVNEFF. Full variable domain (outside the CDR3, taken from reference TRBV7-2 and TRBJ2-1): GAGVSQSPSNKVTEKGKDVELRCDPISGHTALYWYRQSLGQGLEFLIYFQGNSAPDKSGLPSDRFSAERTGGSVSTLTIQRTQQEDSAVYLCASSLSVTGVNEFFGPGTRLTVL.

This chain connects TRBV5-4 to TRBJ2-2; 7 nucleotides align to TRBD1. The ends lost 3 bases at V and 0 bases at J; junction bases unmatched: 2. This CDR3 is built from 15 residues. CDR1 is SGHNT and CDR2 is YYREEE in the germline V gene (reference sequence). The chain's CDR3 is CASSWDSSNTGELFF. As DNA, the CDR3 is TGTGCCAGCAGCTGGGACAGCTCGAACACCGGGGAGCTGTTTTTT.

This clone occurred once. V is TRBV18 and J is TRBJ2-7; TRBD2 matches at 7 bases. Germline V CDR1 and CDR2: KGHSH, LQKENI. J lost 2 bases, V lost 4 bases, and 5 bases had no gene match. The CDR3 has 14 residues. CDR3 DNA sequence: TGTGCCAGCTCACGGGAAAGCGGGACCTACGAGCAGTACGTC. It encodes CASSRESGTYEQYV.

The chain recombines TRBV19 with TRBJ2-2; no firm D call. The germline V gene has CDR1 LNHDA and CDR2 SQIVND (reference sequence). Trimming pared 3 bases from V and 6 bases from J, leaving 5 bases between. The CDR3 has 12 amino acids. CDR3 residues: CASSIRAGELFF. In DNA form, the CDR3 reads TGTGCCAGTAGTATCCGGGCCGGGGAGCTGTTTTTT. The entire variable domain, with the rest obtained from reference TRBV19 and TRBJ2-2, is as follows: DGGITQSPKYLFRKEGQNVTLSCEQNLNHDAMYWYRQDPGQGLRLIYYSQIVNDFQKGDIAEGYSVSREKKESFPLTVTSAQKNPTAFYLCASSIRAGELFFGEGSRLTVL.

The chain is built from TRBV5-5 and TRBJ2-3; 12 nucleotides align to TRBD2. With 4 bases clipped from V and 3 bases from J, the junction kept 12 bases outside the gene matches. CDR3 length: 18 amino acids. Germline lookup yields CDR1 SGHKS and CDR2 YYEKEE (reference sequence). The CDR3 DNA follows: TGTGCCAGCAGCCTAGAGGGGCTAGCGGGGGGGTTGACAGATACGCAGTATTTT. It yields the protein CASSLEGLAGGLTDTQYF.

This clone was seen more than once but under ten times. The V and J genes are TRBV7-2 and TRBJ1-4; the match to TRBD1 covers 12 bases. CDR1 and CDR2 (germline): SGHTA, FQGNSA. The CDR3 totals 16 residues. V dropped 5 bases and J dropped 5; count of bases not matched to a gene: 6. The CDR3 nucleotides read TGTGCCAGCAGCCCCAGGGACAGGGGGCCAAATGAAAAACTGTTTTTT. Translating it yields CASSPRDRGPNEKLFF.

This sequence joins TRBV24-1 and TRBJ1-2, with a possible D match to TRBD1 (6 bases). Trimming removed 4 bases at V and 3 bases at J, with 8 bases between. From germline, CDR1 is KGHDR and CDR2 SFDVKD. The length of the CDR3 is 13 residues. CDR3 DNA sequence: TGTGCCACCAGTGAAACAGGGTACTATGGCTACACCTTC. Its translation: CATSETGYYGYTF.

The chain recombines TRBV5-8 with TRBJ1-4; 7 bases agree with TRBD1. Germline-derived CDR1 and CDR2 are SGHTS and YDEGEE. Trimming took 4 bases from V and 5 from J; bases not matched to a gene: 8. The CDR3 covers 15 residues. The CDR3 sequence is CASSHTGTANEKLFF. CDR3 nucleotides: TGTGCCAGCAGCCATACCGGGACAGCGAATGAAAAACTGTTTTTT.

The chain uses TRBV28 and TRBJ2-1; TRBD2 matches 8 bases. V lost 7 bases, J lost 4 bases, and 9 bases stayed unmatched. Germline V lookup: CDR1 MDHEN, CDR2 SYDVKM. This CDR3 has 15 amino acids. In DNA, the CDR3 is TGTGCCAGCACCATGCGGGGGGTTGAATACAATGAGCAGTTCTTC. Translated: CASTMRGVEYNEQFF.

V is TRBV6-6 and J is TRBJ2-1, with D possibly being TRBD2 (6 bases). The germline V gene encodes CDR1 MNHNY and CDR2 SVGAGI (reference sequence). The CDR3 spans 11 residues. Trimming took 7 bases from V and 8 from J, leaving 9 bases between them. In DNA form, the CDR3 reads TGTGCCAGCACTAGGAGGGATGAGCAGTTCTTC. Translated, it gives CASTRRDEQFF.

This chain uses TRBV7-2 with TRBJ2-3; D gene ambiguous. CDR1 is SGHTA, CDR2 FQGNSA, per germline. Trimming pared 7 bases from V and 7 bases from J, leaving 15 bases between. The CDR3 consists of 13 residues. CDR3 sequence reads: CASTTPNVNTQYF. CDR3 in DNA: TGTGCCAGCACAACACCCAACGTAAATACGCAGTATTTT.

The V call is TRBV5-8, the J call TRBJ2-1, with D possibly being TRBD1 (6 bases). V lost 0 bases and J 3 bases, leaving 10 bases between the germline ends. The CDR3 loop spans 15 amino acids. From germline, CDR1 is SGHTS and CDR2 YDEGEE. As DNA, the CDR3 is TGTGCCAGCAGCTTGGAGACAGGCCACTACAATGAGCAGTTCTTC. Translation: CASSLETGHYNEQFF. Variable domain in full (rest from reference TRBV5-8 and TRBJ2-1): EAGVTQSPTHLIKTRGQQATLRCSPISGHTSVYWYQQALGLGLQFLLWYDEGEERNRGNFPPRFSGRQFPNYSSELNVNALELEDSALYLCASSLETGHYNEQFFGPGTRLTVL.

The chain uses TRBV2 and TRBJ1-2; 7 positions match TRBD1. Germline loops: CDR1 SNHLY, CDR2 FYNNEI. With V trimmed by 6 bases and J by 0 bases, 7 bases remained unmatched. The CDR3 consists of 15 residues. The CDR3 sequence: CASRDTGTANYGYTF. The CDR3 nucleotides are TGTGCCAGCAGGGATACCGGGACAGCTAACTATGGCTACACCTTC.

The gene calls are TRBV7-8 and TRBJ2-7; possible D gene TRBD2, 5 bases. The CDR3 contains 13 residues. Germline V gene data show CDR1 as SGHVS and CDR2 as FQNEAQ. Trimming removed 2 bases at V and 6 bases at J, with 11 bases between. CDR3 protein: CASSLLIRGEQYV. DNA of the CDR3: TGTGCCAGCAGCTTACTCATACGGGGCGAGCAGTACGTC.

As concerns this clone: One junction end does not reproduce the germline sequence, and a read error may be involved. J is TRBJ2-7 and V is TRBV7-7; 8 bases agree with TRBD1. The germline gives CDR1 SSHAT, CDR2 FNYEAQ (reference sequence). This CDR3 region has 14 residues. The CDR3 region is CASSLSQGAREQYF. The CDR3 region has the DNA TGTGCTAGCAGCTTAAGCCAGGGGGCGAGGGAGCAGTACTTC.